Listed below are T cell receptor beta chains from one sample, sequenced in a study of T cells in Graves' hyperthyroidism and ophthalmopathy. Each CDR3 protein is one row after TCRdb ran MiXCR on the multiplex PCR reads. Seen here are about 290,000 distinct CDR3 sequences, around 19% observed once, and the top ten hold under 45%. Sequencing was done on a sample of blood. These receptors all come from a man aged 50-59 years with Graves' ophthalmopathy. Each CDR3 is given with its conserved first and last residue. The order of the fields is V gene, D gene, J gene, clone size, CDR3 protein, CDR3 DNA. The D gene is left open where the match is weak. Only part of the rows carry a size: once, few, many, or a class if the clone is expanded.

v_call: TRBV11-2; d_call: TRBD2; j_call: TRBJ2-5; clone_size: .; cdr3_aa: CASSLEGTSAVTQYF; cdr3_nt: TGTGCCAGCAGCTTAGAGGGGACTAGCGCTGTGACCCAGTACTTC
v_call: TRBV30; d_call: .; j_call: TRBJ1-3; clone_size: many; cdr3_aa: CAWSWGRPSGNTIYF; cdr3_nt: TGTGCCTGGAGTTGGGGGAGGCCCTCTGGAAACACCATATATTTT
v_call: TRBV7-3; d_call: .; j_call: TRBJ2-1; clone_size: many; cdr3_aa: CASRSIFRERGTQERNEQFF; cdr3_nt: TGTGCCAGCAGAAGCATCTTTCGGGAAAGGGGAACCCAAGAGCGCAATGAGCAGTTCTTC
v_call: TRBV7-9; d_call: TRBD1; j_call: TRBJ2-1; clone_size: many; cdr3_aa: CASSRRDRGYNEQFF; cdr3_nt: TGTGCCAGCAGCCGGAGGGACAGGGGGTACAATGAGCAGTTCTTC
v_call: TRBV5-1; d_call: .; j_call: TRBJ2-3; clone_size: .; cdr3_aa: CASSLADPADTQYF; cdr3_nt: TGCGCCAGCAGCTTGGCGGACCCAGCGGATACGCAGTATTTT
v_call: TRBV6-5; d_call: TRBD2; j_call: TRBJ2-2; clone_size: .; cdr3_aa: CASSYSRRSREGGVAGELFF; cdr3_nt: TGTGCCAGCAGTTACTCTCGCCGGAGCAGGGAGGGTGGAGTCGCCGGGGAGCTGTTTTTT
v_call: TRBV5-1; d_call: .; j_call: TRBJ1-5; clone_size: many; cdr3_aa: CASSLGGTNQPQHF; cdr3_nt: TGCGCCAGCAGCTTGGGGGGGACCAATCAGCCCCAGCATTTT
v_call: TRBV7-9; d_call: TRBD2; j_call: TRBJ2-7; clone_size: few; cdr3_aa: CASSLGLAGVDEQYF; cdr3_nt: TGTGCCAGCAGCTTAGGACTAGCGGGAGTTGACGAGCAGTACTTC
v_call: TRBV28; d_call: .; j_call: TRBJ2-7; clone_size: many; cdr3_aa: CASSSDSSYEQYF; cdr3_nt: TGTGCCAGCAGTTCAGATAGCTCCTACGAGCAGTACTTC
v_call: TRBV9; d_call: TRBD2; j_call: TRBJ2-1; clone_size: .; cdr3_aa: CASSVDSSGSYNEQFF; cdr3_nt: TGTGCCAGCAGCGTTGACAGTAGCGGGTCCTACAATGAGCAGTTCTTC
v_call: TRBV13; d_call: .; j_call: TRBJ1-2; clone_size: .; cdr3_aa: CASSSPSGNYGYTF; cdr3_nt: TGTGCCAGCAGCTCGCCCTCAGGGAACTATGGCTACACCTTC
v_call: TRBV7-2; d_call: .; j_call: TRBJ1-2; clone_size: many; cdr3_aa: CASSLYAGNYGYTF; cdr3_nt: TGTGCCAGCAGCTTATACGCCGGTAACTATGGCTACACCTTC
v_call: TRBV7-2; d_call: .; j_call: TRBJ1-5; clone_size: many; cdr3_aa: CASSPLPPGSNQPQHF; cdr3_nt: TGTGCCAGCAGCCCACTACCTCCGGGGAGCAATCAGCCCCAGCATTTT
v_call: TRBV3-1; d_call: .; j_call: TRBJ1-2; clone_size: few; cdr3_aa: CASSQDERGHYGYTF; cdr3_nt: TGTGCCAGCAGCCAAGATGAGAGAGGGCACTATGGCTACACCTTC
v_call: TRBV6-2/TRBV6-3; d_call: TRBD2; j_call: TRBJ2-2; clone_size: .; cdr3_aa: CVAGEGAGELFF; cdr3_nt: TGTGTCGCGGGGGAGGGCGCCGGGGAGCTGTTTTTT
v_call: TRBV15; d_call: TRBD2; j_call: TRBJ2-7; clone_size: .; cdr3_aa: CATSRDASGSSREQYF; cdr3_nt: TGTGCCACCAGCAGAGATGCTAGCGGGAGCTCGCGCGAGCAGTACTTC
v_call: TRBV11-2; d_call: .; j_call: TRBJ1-3; clone_size: .; cdr3_aa: CASSFVGSGNTIYF; cdr3_nt: TGTGCCAGCAGCTTTGTGGGGTCTGGAAACACCATATATTTT
v_call: TRBV6-1; d_call: TRBD2; j_call: TRBJ2-1; clone_size: .; cdr3_aa: CALREGLYNEQFF; cdr3_nt: TGTGCCCTACGGGAGGGACTTTACAATGAGCAGTTCTTC
v_call: TRBV2; d_call: .; j_call: TRBJ1-5; clone_size: many; cdr3_aa: CASSTGRGGNQPQHF; cdr3_nt: TGTGCCAGCAGTACAGGGCGTGGTGGCAATCAGCCCCAGCATTTT
v_call: TRBV20-1; d_call: TRBD2; j_call: TRBJ2-7; clone_size: many; cdr3_aa: CSASSGRGSYEQYF; cdr3_nt: TGCAGTGCCAGTAGCGGGAGGGGATCCTACGAGCAGTACTTC
v_call: TRBV4-1; d_call: .; j_call: TRBJ2-2; clone_size: many; cdr3_aa: CASSQDGGGAQTGELFF; cdr3_nt: TGCGCCAGCAGCCAAGACGGGGGCGGGGCACAAACCGGGGAGCTGTTTTTT
v_call: TRBV20-1; d_call: TRBD2; j_call: TRBJ2-5; clone_size: .; cdr3_aa: CSARAPGLASGETQYF; cdr3_nt: TGCAGTGCTAGAGCCCCGGGACTAGCGTCCGGGGAGACCCAGTACTTC
v_call: TRBV24-1; d_call: .; j_call: TRBJ2-2; clone_size: few; cdr3_aa: CATSDPGRPNTGELFF; cdr3_nt: TGTGCCACCAGTGACCCCGGGCGACCAAACACCGGGGAGCTGTTTTTT
v_call: TRBV19; d_call: TRBD1; j_call: TRBJ1-4; clone_size: .; cdr3_aa: CASSATGTENEKLFF; cdr3_nt: TGTGCCAGTAGTGCCACCGGGACAGAGAATGAAAAACTGTTTTTT
v_call: TRBV20-1; d_call: .; j_call: TRBJ2-3; clone_size: .; cdr3_aa: CSARLLTQYF; cdr3_nt: TGCAGTGCTAGGCTCCTCACGCAGTATTTT
v_call: TRBV7-3; d_call: TRBD2; j_call: TRBJ2-1; clone_size: few; cdr3_aa: CASSLTSGRLAEQFF; cdr3_nt: TGTGCCAGCAGCCTAACTAGCGGGAGACTGGCTGAGCAGTTCTTC
v_call: TRBV5-1; d_call: .; j_call: TRBJ2-1; clone_size: few; cdr3_aa: CASSLGSKDNGQFF; cdr3_nt: TGCGCCAGCAGCCTAGGTAGTAAAGACAATGGGCAGTTCTTC
v_call: TRBV3-1; d_call: TRBD2; j_call: TRBJ2-1; clone_size: few; cdr3_aa: CASSHPGGSSYNEQFF; cdr3_nt: TGTGCCAGCAGCCACCCGGGGGGGAGCTCCTACAATGAGCAGTTCTTC
v_call: TRBV7-9; d_call: .; j_call: TRBJ1-2; clone_size: .; cdr3_aa: CASSLEQRGGYTF; cdr3_nt: TGTGCCAGCAGCTTAGAACAGCGCGGCGGCTACACCTTC
v_call: TRBV2; d_call: .; j_call: TRBJ2-3; clone_size: .; cdr3_aa: CASSGGAGVPDTQYF; cdr3_nt: TGTGCCAGCAGTGGAGGGGCAGGGGTCCCAGATACGCAGTATTTT
v_call: TRBV7-9; d_call: TRBD2; j_call: TRBJ2-1; clone_size: few; cdr3_aa: CASSALAGAATLDEQFF; cdr3_nt: TGTGCCAGCAGCGCACTAGCGGGAGCAGCGACCTTAGATGAGCAGTTCTTC
v_call: TRBV2; d_call: TRBD2; j_call: TRBJ2-1; clone_size: few; cdr3_aa: CASSELLAGGRSSYNEQFF; cdr3_nt: TGTGCCAGCAGTGAACTGCTAGCGGGAGGGCGGAGCTCCTACAATGAGCAGTTCTTC
v_call: TRBV2; d_call: TRBD1; j_call: TRBJ1-5; clone_size: .; cdr3_aa: CASSDLDRGDQPQHF; cdr3_nt: TGTGCCAGCAGTGATTTGGACAGGGGAGATCAGCCCCAGCATTTT
v_call: TRBV28; d_call: .; j_call: TRBJ2-3; clone_size: .; cdr3_aa: CASSMEGHTDTQYF; cdr3_nt: TGTGCCAGCAGCATGGAGGGGCACACAGATACGCAGTATTTT
v_call: TRBV6-2/TRBV6-3; d_call: .; j_call: TRBJ2-7; clone_size: .; cdr3_aa: CASSWVPTRGTYEQYF; cdr3_nt: TGTGCCAGCAGTTGGGTTCCGACACGGGGCACCTACGAGCAGTACTTC
v_call: TRBV2; d_call: .; j_call: TRBJ2-7; clone_size: .; cdr3_aa: CASSELGRVGYEQYF; cdr3_nt: TGTGCCAGCAGTGAACTAGGCAGGGTAGGCTACGAGCAGTACTTC
v_call: TRBV6-1; d_call: .; j_call: TRBJ1-1; clone_size: few; cdr3_aa: CASWGGAEAFF; cdr3_nt: TGTGCCAGCTGGGGGGGGGCTGAAGCTTTCTTT
v_call: TRBV29-1; d_call: .; j_call: TRBJ1-1; clone_size: few; cdr3_aa: CSVGFGVHTEAFF; cdr3_nt: TGCAGCGTGGGCTTCGGCGTCCACACTGAAGCTTTCTTT
v_call: TRBV20-1; d_call: TRBD2; j_call: TRBJ2-2; clone_size: .; cdr3_aa: CSAFRTSGSTGELFF; cdr3_nt: TGCAGTGCTTTTAGGACTAGCGGGAGCACCGGGGAGCTGTTTTTT
v_call: TRBV11-1; d_call: TRBD2; j_call: TRBJ2-1; clone_size: .; cdr3_aa: CASSLTSGTVSYNEQFF; cdr3_nt: TGTGCCAGCAGCTTGACTAGCGGGACGGTTAGTTACAATGAGCAGTTCTTC
v_call: TRBV28; d_call: TRBD2; j_call: TRBJ2-1; clone_size: many; cdr3_aa: CASSRSSGGSSYNEQFF; cdr3_nt: TGTGCCAGCAGCCGCTCTAGCGGGGGCAGCTCCTACAATGAGCAGTTCTTC
v_call: TRBV12-3/TRBV12-4; d_call: .; j_call: TRBJ1-1; clone_size: many; cdr3_aa: CASSFWQGLNTEAFF; cdr3_nt: TGTGCCAGCAGTTTTTGGCAGGGGCTGAACACTGAAGCTTTCTTT
v_call: TRBV4-1; d_call: TRBD1; j_call: TRBJ2-3; clone_size: .; cdr3_aa: CASSHGTGLLADTQYF; cdr3_nt: TGCGCCAGCAGCCATGGGACAGGGCTGCTAGCTGATACGCAGTATTTT
v_call: TRBV9; d_call: .; j_call: TRBJ2-3; clone_size: many; cdr3_aa: CASSVEDGRDTQYF; cdr3_nt: TGTGCCAGCAGCGTAGAAGACGGGAGAGATACGCAGTATTTT
v_call: TRBV6-1; d_call: .; j_call: TRBJ1-1; clone_size: many; cdr3_aa: CASSVLLGGNTEAFF; cdr3_nt: TGTGCCAGCAGTGTACTTCTCGGGGGGAACACTGAAGCTTTCTTT
v_call: TRBV13; d_call: .; j_call: TRBJ2-1; clone_size: few; cdr3_aa: CASSLEGVEEQFF; cdr3_nt: TGTGCCAGCAGCTTAGAAGGGGTGGAGGAGCAGTTCTTC
v_call: TRBV5-1; d_call: .; j_call: TRBJ2-7; clone_size: .; cdr3_aa: CASSNLPKDEQYF; cdr3_nt: TGCGCCAGCAGCAACCTTCCTAAGGACGAGCAGTACTTC
v_call: TRBV12-3/TRBV12-4; d_call: TRBD1; j_call: TRBJ1-4; clone_size: many; cdr3_aa: CASSSNRGLTNEKLFF; cdr3_nt: TGTGCCAGCAGTTCAAACAGGGGGCTGACTAATGAAAAACTGTTTTTT
v_call: TRBV4-1; d_call: .; j_call: TRBJ2-2; clone_size: .; cdr3_aa: CASSHQDTANTGELFF; cdr3_nt: TGCGCCAGCAGCCATCAGGACACCGCGAACACCGGGGAGCTGTTTTTT
v_call: TRBV11-2; d_call: .; j_call: TRBJ2-7; clone_size: many; cdr3_aa: CASSLVIHEQYF; cdr3_nt: TGTGCCAGCAGCTTAGTGATACACGAGCAGTACTTC
v_call: TRBV20-1; d_call: .; j_call: TRBJ2-3; clone_size: many; cdr3_aa: CSARDDQHGTDTQYF; cdr3_nt: TGCAGTGCTAGAGATGACCAGCACGGCACAGATACGCAGTATTTT
v_call: TRBV2; d_call: TRBD1; j_call: TRBJ1-5; clone_size: few; cdr3_aa: CASSRTTGVSNQPQHF; cdr3_nt: TGTGCCAGCAGCAGAACGACAGGGGTTAGCAATCAGCCCCAGCATTTT
v_call: TRBV7-2; d_call: TRBD1; j_call: TRBJ2-5; clone_size: many; cdr3_aa: CASSPGQGVIETQYF; cdr3_nt: TGTGCCAGCAGCCCTGGACAGGGTGTGATAGAGACCCAGTACTTC
v_call: TRBV3-1; d_call: .; j_call: TRBJ2-6; clone_size: few; cdr3_aa: CASSQKDRDWANVLTF; cdr3_nt: TGTGCCAGCAGCCAAAAAGACAGGGACTGGGCCAACGTCCTGACTTTC
v_call: TRBV7-3; d_call: .; j_call: TRBJ2-3; clone_size: many; cdr3_aa: CASSSDGYTQYF; cdr3_nt: TGTGCCAGCAGCTCGGACGGATATACGCAGTATTTT
v_call: TRBV28; d_call: .; j_call: TRBJ1-1; clone_size: many; cdr3_aa: CASSFLGGPAFF; cdr3_nt: TGTGCCAGCAGTTTTCTTGGGGGTCCAGCTTTCTTT
v_call: TRBV28; d_call: TRBD1; j_call: TRBJ2-7; clone_size: few; cdr3_aa: CASSNWGQYEQYF; cdr3_nt: TGTGCCAGCAGTAATTGGGGACAGTACGAGCAGTACTTC
v_call: TRBV30; d_call: .; j_call: TRBJ2-7; clone_size: many; cdr3_aa: CAWSEGHEQYF; cdr3_nt: TGTGCCTGGAGTGAGGGCCACGAGCAGTACTTC
v_call: TRBV11-2; d_call: TRBD1; j_call: TRBJ1-5; clone_size: many; cdr3_aa: CASSLGQDYSNQPQHF; cdr3_nt: TGTGCCAGCAGCCTTGGACAGGATTATAGCAATCAGCCCCAGCATTTT
v_call: TRBV18; d_call: .; j_call: TRBJ1-5; clone_size: many; cdr3_aa: CASSEASGSNQPQHF; cdr3_nt: TGTGCCAGCTCAGAAGCCAGCGGTAGCAATCAGCCCCAGCATTTT